The TCR beta chain described here comes from a study of blood T cell repertoires in COVID-19. Germline CDR1 and CDR2: MNHEY and SMNVEV (reference sequence). The CDR3 runs to 15 residues. Losses at the gene ends were 8 bases for V and 7 bases for J; bases not matched to a gene: 7. Assay: immunoSEQ multiplex PCR; the TCRdb copy retains only in-frame clones and omits some. Of about 330,000 clones in the sample, under 90% are singletons; the top ten hold under 11%. V and J are TRBV27 and TRBJ1-6, with 11 bases that match TRBD1. The receptor comes from a woman aged 18-29 years who had recovered from COVID-19. The sequenced sample was PBMCs or T cells enriched from blood (not recorded which). The CDR3 DNA reads as TGTGCCAGCGGCACGTGGGACAGGGGGAATTCACCCCTCCACTTT. Translation gives CASGTWDRGNSPLHF.